One and the same sample provided the 15 T cell receptor beta chains below, sequenced in a study of T cell repertoires in cytomegalovirus infection. MiXCR, applied by TCRdb to the reads, yields one record per CDR3 protein. Found here are roughly 730,000 distinct CDR3 sequences, roughly 36% of them singletons; the top ten hold roughly 20%. These receptors' targets are unknown. Sequenced here: cultured PBMCs, sampled from culture after CMV antigen stimulation. The receptors shown here come from a human donor in good health (CMV status not recorded). Some clones in this sample may be carry-over from other donors' samples.

CDR3 coding DNA: TGTGCCATCAGTGAGGGGAGGGAGACAGGCGCAAAGACCCAGTACTTC. Protein: CAISEGRETGAKTQYF. This chain uses TRBV10-3 with TRBJ2-5, with a weak D call TRBD2 (7 bases). The CDR3 is made up of 16 amino acids. The germline gives CDR1 ENHRY, CDR2 SYGVKD. Trimming stripped 2 bases from V and 6 bases from J, with 19 bases between.

The CDR3 DNA is TGTGCCAGCAAGGGACAGTTTTCATATGGCTACACCTTC. This encodes CASKGQFSYGYTF. The V call is TRBV2, the J call TRBJ1-2, with 7 positions matching TRBD1. This CDR3 has 13 residues. After removal of 7 bases from V and 5 bases from J, the junction contained 7 bases not matched to a gene. Germline V gene sequence: CDR1 SNHLY, CDR2 FYNNEI.

This clonotype was counted only a few times. The chain uses TRBV7-8 and TRBJ2-4, with D hard to call. V was shortened by 5 bases and J by 6 bases, with 20 bases between the two germline ends. Germline-derived CDR1 and CDR2 are SGHVS and FQNEAQ. There are 16 residues in the CDR3. The CDR3 DNA follows: TGTGCCAGCAGCCTGGGTAGGGCCTTCACGTCAAACATTCAGTACTTC. The encoded protein is CASSLGRAFTSNIQYF.

The chain carries TRBV7-9 and TRBJ1-4; 7 nucleotides match TRBD1. The CDR3 runs 16 residues. V was clipped by 5 bases and J by 5 bases; unmatched bases: 11. Germline CDR1 is SEHNR and CDR2 is FQNEAQ (reference sequence). In DNA form, the CDR3 reads TGTGCCAGCAGCAGCAACGGGGGCAGGGGGAATGAAAAACTGTTTTTT. Protein product: CASSSNGGRGNEKLFF.

The chain employs TRBV19 and TRBJ1-2; D not resolved. This CDR3 comprises 15 residues. The V end was cut by 10 bases, the J end by 0 bases, with 18 bases between. Germline V lookup: CDR1 LNHDA, CDR2 SQIVND (reference sequence). The CDR3 coding sequence is TGTGCCACCACACCAGGAGCTCGCGCTAACTATGGCTACACCTTC. Residues: CATTPGARANYGYTF.

This chain links TRBV27 with TRBJ2-2, with D perhaps TRBD1 (7 bases). There are 15 residues in the CDR3. V shed 5 bases and J shed 3 bases, with 13 bases lying between them. Germline V CDR1 and CDR2: MNHEY, SMNVEV (reference sequence). The CDR3 reads CASSDREEYTGELFF. The CDR3 DNA sequence: TGTGCCAGCAGTGACAGGGAGGAGTACACCGGGGAGCTGTTTTTT.

The CDR3 loop is CASSVGQDSNQPQHF. CDR3 nucleotide sequence: TGTGCCAGCAGCGTAGGACAGGATAGCAATCAGCCCCAGCATTTT. The chain couples TRBV9 to TRBJ1-5, with D possibly TRBD1 on 6 matching bases. Per germline, CDR1 SGDLS and CDR2 YYNGEE. V was trimmed by 0 bases and J by 0 bases, leaving 7 bases between them. This CDR3 is built from 15 residues.

This sequence joins TRBV10-2 and TRBJ2-3; D remains unclear. Deletions cut 3 bases from V and 9 bases from J, with 10 bases between. The germline V gene has CDR1 WSHSY and CDR2 SAAADI. The CDR3 is made up of 12 amino acids. The CDR3 sequence is CASSERARTQYF. The CDR3 nucleotides read TGCGCCAGCAGTGAACGGGCCCGGACGCAGTATTTT.

This clonotype was picked up a small number of times. The chain links TRBV4-2 to TRBJ1-1; unclear D gene. Germline CDR1 reads LGHNA; CDR2 reads YNFKEQ. Trimming cost V 0 bases and J 8 bases, with 13 bases left between them. The CDR3 covers 14 residues. The CDR3 nucleotides are TGTGCCAGCAGCCAAGAGCGGCAGGCTTCGGAAGCTTTCTTT. This codes for CASSQERQASEAFF.

This sequence joins TRBV2 and TRBJ1-5, with 9 bases aligning to TRBD1. The length of the CDR3 is 15 residues. J lost 7 bases, V lost 7 bases, and 11 bases had no gene match. Germline CDR1 is SNHLY and CDR2 is FYNNEI. The CDR3 nucleotides are TGTGCCAGCACCTCGAGAGGGACAGGGTCGCAGCCCCAGCATTTT. As protein: CASTSRGTGSQPQHF.

The chain employs TRBV4-1 and TRBJ1-1; D may be TRBD1 (5 bases). CDR3 length: 14 amino acids. Germline values: CDR1 MGHRA, CDR2 YSYEKL. Trimming took off 0 bases at V and 5 bases at J, with 10 bases between the two ends. In DNA form, the CDR3 reads TGCGCCAGCAGCCAAGATCGGGGGAAGACTGAAGCTTTCTTT. Its translation is CASSQDRGKTEAFF.

The V gene is TRBV14, the J gene TRBJ2-5; D might be TRBD2 (6 bases). The V gene lost 7 bases and the J gene lost 5 bases, with 14 bases spanning the gap. Germline-derived CDR1 and CDR2 are SGHDN and FVKESK. The CDR3 extends over 13 amino acids. In DNA form, the CDR3 reads TGTGCCAGCAAAGACGGCGGAGGGGAGACCCAGTACTTC. As protein: CASKDGGGETQYF.

V and J are TRBV5-5 and TRBJ2-7, with TRBD1 as a possible D gene (6 bases). The CDR3 sequence is 14 residues long. V lost 4 bases and J 4 bases, leaving 15 bases between the germline ends. Germline loops: CDR1 SGHKS, CDR2 YYEKEE (reference sequence). CDR3 bases: TGTGCCAGCAGCCGGACAGACCGTGGATACGAGCAGTACTTC. Translated: CASSRTDRGYEQYF.

This clonotype has more than one count but fewer than ten. The chain combines TRBV20-1 with TRBJ2-5, with 9 bases fitting TRBD1. The CDR3 is 15 residues long. The ends lost 2 bases at V and 4 bases at J; junction bases unmatched: 8. Per germline, CDR1 DFQATT and CDR2 SNEGSKA (reference sequence). The CDR3 reads CSARLGTGSGETQYF. In DNA, the CDR3 is TGCAGTGCTAGACTCGGGACAGGGTCGGGAGAGACCCAGTACTTC.

This clonotype was counted between two and nine times. The rearrangement joins TRBV5-4 to TRBJ1-2; D possibly corresponds to TRBD1 (5 bases). V dropped 10 bases and J dropped 6 bases, with 16 bases sitting between them. The CDR3 extends over 12 amino acids. Germline V gene lookup returns CDR1 SGHNT and CDR2 YYREEE (reference sequence). The DNA for the CDR3 is TGTGCCTCTGGGGACCGAGGTAATGGCTACACCTTC. It is translated as CASGDRGNGYTF.